This TCR beta chain was identified in a study of T-cell reconstitution after alpha-beta-depleted transplantation in children. Researchers prepared the TCRbeta library using unique molecular identifiers, the study reports. One entry per CDR3 protein results from TCRdb running MiXCR on the PCR reads. In the table there are 360,000 or so distinct CDR3 sequences, 20% of which are singletons. This TCR was recovered from a human donor who donated a stem cell graft to a child with acute myeloid leukemia. The sequences come from PBMCs from the stem cell graft donor, collected from the stem cell graft.

This CDR3 is CASSLGQAANEKLFF. CDR3 nucleotides: TGTGCCAGCAGCCTCGGACAGGCGGCTAATGAAAAACTGTTTTTT. The chain links TRBV7-9 to TRBJ1-4, with 7 bases that match TRBD1. J gave up 3 bases and V 5 bases, and 6 bases lay outside the gene matches. CDR1 is SEHNR and CDR2 is FQNEAQ in the germline V gene (reference sequence). This CDR3 spans 15 amino acids.